Listed here are 18 T cell receptor beta chains from one sample, sequenced in a study of cytomegalovirus exposure and HLA in healthy donors. The PCR used 60 Vbeta and 13 Jbeta primers. Sequencing used immunoSEQ multiplex PCR; TCRdb keeps in-frame clones, though not all of them. The data hold over 150,000 clones, with around 80% observed a single time. Sequenced: PBMCs. These TCRs come from a woman between 50 and 59 years old in good health and CMV-seropositive.

The gene calls are TRBV5-3 and TRBJ2-1; D gene uncertain. TRBV5-3 falls under the ORF class, with uncertain function. Between the trimmed V and J ends, which lost 8 bases and 15 bases, there was a span of 15 bases. The CDR3 spans 10 residues. In nucleotides, the CDR3 is TGTGCCAGCATCCCGGAACGGAGGTTCTTC. This encodes CASIPERRFF.

The V and J genes are TRBV5-4 and TRBJ2-3; no firm D call. Germline CDR1 reads SGHNT; CDR2 reads YYREEE (reference sequence). V was pared by 4 bases and J by 0 bases, with 6 bases between. The length of the CDR3 is 13 residues. This chain's CDR3 is CASSPISTDTQYF. The CDR3, as DNA: TGTGCCAGCAGCCCTATCAGCACAGATACGCAGTATTTT.

This clone was recorded once. The CDR3 nucleotides are TGTGCCAGCAGCTATGATATCGGGGGGGCGGTCAATGAGCAGTTCTTC. It yields the protein CASSYDIGGAVNEQFF. The chain is built from TRBV7-2 and TRBJ2-1; 8 positions match TRBD2. V gave up 4 bases and J gave up 6 bases; unmatched junction bases: 11. This CDR3 region has 16 residues. The germline gives CDR1 SGHTA, CDR2 FQGNSA.

This clone was counted a single time. J is TRBJ2-5 and V is TRBV6-1; D is undetermined. In germline, CDR1 is MNHNS, CDR2 SASEGT. This CDR3 region has 14 residues. V was trimmed by 0 bases and J by 1 base, leaving 6 bases between them. In DNA, the CDR3 is TGTGCCAGCAGTGAAGCCAACAGCCAAGAGACCCAGTACTTC. This encodes CASSEANSQETQYF.

The V gene is TRBV15, the J gene TRBJ1-6; no firm D call. CDR1 LNHNV and CDR2 YYDKDF come from the germline V gene (reference sequence). The V gene lost 0 bases and the J gene lost 7 bases, with 7 bases spanning the gap. The CDR3 has 14 amino acids. The CDR3 sequence: CATSRDPGNSPLHF. The CDR3 coding sequence is TGTGCCACCAGCAGAGACCCGGGGAATTCACCCCTCCACTTT.

This chain links TRBV30 with TRBJ1-3; 9 bases map to TRBD1. The CDR3 length is 16 residues. In germline, CDR1 is GTSNPN, CDR2 SVGIG (reference sequence). Germline trimming cut 5 bases from V and 4 bases from J; bases unmatched to any gene: 12. This CDR3 is CAWGISLGTGGNTIYF. The CDR3 region has the DNA TGTGCCTGGGGTATTAGTCTTGGGACAGGGGGAAACACCATATATTTT.

V and J are TRBV10-1 and TRBJ2-2, with a possible D match to TRBD2 (7 bases). Germline assignment: CDR1 WNHNN and CDR2 SYGVQD (reference sequence). CDR3 length: 16 residues. V dropped 5 bases and J dropped 7 bases, with 20 bases sitting between them. CDR3 region: CASSPEGGTHIGELFF. DNA of the CDR3: TGCGCCAGCAGTCCTGAGGGGGGGACTCACATCGGGGAGCTGTTTTTT.

In its sample, this clone was seen a few times. This chain links TRBV30 with TRBJ2-3; the D gene is possibly TRBD1 (6 bases). CDR1 is GTSNPN and CDR2 is SVGIG in the germline V gene (reference sequence). CDR3 length: 13 residues. Trimming removed 3 bases at V and 3 bases at J, with 10 bases between. For the CDR3, the DNA is TGTGCCTGGAGCAGGGGAGTGACAGATACGCAGTATTTT. As protein: CAWSRGVTDTQYF.

This CDR3 reads CASNLKGESPLHF. CDR3 nucleotides: TGTGCCAGCAACTTAAAGGGGGAATCACCCCTCCACTTT. The chain is built from TRBV9 and TRBJ1-6; possible D gene TRBD1, 6 bases. This CDR3 is 13 amino acids long. The ends were cut back, 6 bases at V and 10 bases at J, with 14 bases in the middle. Germline CDR1 reads SGDLS; CDR2 reads YYNGEE. Full variable domain (outside the CDR3, taken from reference TRBV9 and TRBJ1-6): DSGVTQTPKHLITATGQRVTLRCSPRSGDLSVYWYQQSLDQGLQFLIQYYNGEERAKGNILERFSAQQFPDLHSELNLSSLELGDSALYFCASNLKGESPLHFGNGTRLTVT.

The count of this clone is one. CDR3 loop: CASSGTSGYNEQFF. In nucleotides, the CDR3 is TGTGCCAGCAGCGGGACTAGCGGGTACAATGAGCAGTTCTTC. The chain couples TRBV27 to TRBJ2-1; the match to TRBD2 covers 12 bases. CDR3 length equals 14 residues. V was clipped by 6 bases and J by 4 bases; unmatched bases: 1. Germline CDR1 and CDR2: MNHEY and SMNVEV (reference sequence).

The CDR3 protein is CAGPDSRRGNQPQHF. The CDR3 region has the DNA TGTGCCGGACCCGACAGCCGGAGGGGCAATCAGCCCCAGCATTTT. The V call is TRBV2, the J call TRBJ1-5, with a weak D call TRBD1 (5 bases). With 11 bases removed from V and 2 bases from J, the gap between germline ends came to 19 bases. CDR1 and CDR2 (germline): SNHLY, FYNNEI. CDR3 length: 15 residues.

V is TRBV14 and J is TRBJ1-3; D unresolved. The CDR3 loop spans 17 amino acids. Trimming pared 4 bases from V and 0 bases from J, leaving 16 bases between. Germline V CDR1 and CDR2: SGHDN, FVKESK. DNA for the CDR3: TGTGCCAGCAGCCCCCGGGGAGGGCTGACCTCTGGAAACACCATATATTTT. Translating gives CASSPRGGLTSGNTIYF.

This clone was observed a single time. The rearrangement joins TRBV1 to TRBJ2-7; the table assigns TRBD1, which was not confirmed against the DNA. TRBV1 is described as a pseudogene. The CDR3 is made up of 16 amino acids. The DNA of the CDR3 is TGCACCAGCAGCCGGACCGCCTGGACAGGGAAACACGAGCAGTACTTC. It specifies CTSSRTAWTGKHEQYF.

The chain combines TRBV28 with TRBJ1-6; possible D gene TRBD1, 6 bases. Germline V gene data show CDR1 as MDHEN and CDR2 as SYDVKM. The germline V and J ends were trimmed by 3 bases and 13 bases, with 22 bases remaining between them. The CDR3 is 16 amino acids. Here the CDR3 reads CASSFGVGGQQVPLHF. CDR3 sequence (DNA): TGTGCCAGCAGTTTCGGCGTGGGCGGACAGCAAGTCCCCCTCCACTTT. The full variable domain, its missing parts supplied by reference TRBV28 and TRBJ1-6, is DVKVTQSSRYLVKRTGEKVFLECVQDMDHENMFWYRQDPGLGLRLIYFSYDVKMKEKGDIPEGYSVSREKKERFSLILESASTNQTSMYLCASSFGVGGQQVPLHFGNGTRLTVT.

The rearrangement links TRBV11-3 to TRBJ2-2, with a possible D match to TRBD2 (6 bases). The CDR3 extends over 15 amino acids. With 0 bases removed from V and 8 bases from J, the gap between germline ends came to 13 bases. Germline V gene data show CDR1 as SGHNT and CDR2 as YENEEA. CDR3 residues: CASSLDELALGELFF. The CDR3, as DNA: TGTGCCAGCAGCTTAGATGAGCTAGCGTTAGGGGAGCTGTTTTTT.

V is TRBV4-1 and J is TRBJ1-2; 8 bases match TRBD1. V was pared by 4 bases and J by 4 bases, with 5 bases of the junction left unmatched. Germline V gives CDR1 MGHRA, CDR2 YSYEKL. The CDR3 sequence is 14 residues long. CDR3 sequence (DNA): TGCGCCAGCAGCCCCAGGGGGCGCGGCTATGGCTACACCTTC. The encoded protein is CASSPRGRGYGYTF.

This sequence joins TRBV9 and TRBJ2-7; 9 bases are shared with TRBD2. Germline CDR1 is SGDLS and CDR2 is YYNGEE. The trim removed 4 bases at V and 2 bases at J, leaving 7 bases unmatched. The CDR3 is 15 residues long. This CDR3 reads CASSPGGGAAYEQYF. The DNA of the CDR3 is TGTGCCAGCAGCCCGGGCGGGGGGGCCGCCTACGAGCAGTACTTC.

The genes are TRBV9 and TRBJ2-2, with a tentative D call TRBD1 (6 bases). Germline values: CDR1 SGDLS, CDR2 YYNGEE. Trimming removed 4 bases from V and 8 bases from J, with 15 bases in between. CDR3 length equals 14 residues. In nucleotides, the CDR3 is TGTGCCAGCAGCTTTGGACAGCAGGCTGGGGAGCTGTTTTTT. This sequence encodes CASSFGQQAGELFF.